This T cell receptor beta chain was recovered during a study of T cells in Graves' hyperthyroidism and ophthalmopathy. Study-wide points: Among clonotypes expanded in thyroid above 0.001, most were also found in blood. The model predicted ophthalmopathy a median around six months before onset.

CDR1 and CDR2 (germline): MNHEY, SMNVEV (reference sequence). Trimming shortened V by 5 bases and J by 0 bases, and 7 bases separated the two germline ends. The CDR3 covers 13 residues. Amplified TCR beta CDR3 regions came from RNA transcripts. First-round RT-PCR of the TCR CDR3 relied on the HTBI primer set. TCRdb re-derived calls from the multiplex PCR reads in MiXCR, one entry per CDR3 protein. The data hold over 550,000 distinct CDR3 sequences, with over 15% observed a single time. The study enrolled patients aged 18 to 65 with newly diagnosed hyperthyroidism of under 2 months' duration. With respect to this clonotype: What it binds is not known.

The chain has TRBV27 and TRBJ2-5, with no clear D. The sequenced sample was blood. This TCR derives from a woman aged 18-29 years with Graves' hyperthyroidism. The CDR3 here is CASSPYYQETQYF. CDR3 DNA sequence: TGTGCCAGCAGTCCCTACTACCAAGAGACCCAGTACTTC.